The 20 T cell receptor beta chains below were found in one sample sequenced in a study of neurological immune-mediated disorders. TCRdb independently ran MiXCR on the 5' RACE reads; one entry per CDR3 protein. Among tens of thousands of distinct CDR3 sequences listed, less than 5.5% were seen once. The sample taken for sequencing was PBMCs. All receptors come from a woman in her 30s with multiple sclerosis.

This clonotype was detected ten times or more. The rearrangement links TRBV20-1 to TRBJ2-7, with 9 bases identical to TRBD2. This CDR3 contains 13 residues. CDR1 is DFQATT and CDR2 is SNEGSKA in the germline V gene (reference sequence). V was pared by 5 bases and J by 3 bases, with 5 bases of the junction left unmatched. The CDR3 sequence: CSAGTSFSYEQYF. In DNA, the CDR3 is TGCAGTGCTGGGACTAGCTTCAGCTACGAGCAGTACTTC.

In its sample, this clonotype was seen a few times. CDR3 amino acids: CASSSVTVTSDTQYF. CDR3 sequence (DNA): TGCGCCAGCAGCTCCGTGACAGTGACCTCGGATACGCAGTATTTT. The rearrangement joins TRBV5-1 to TRBJ2-3; D might be TRBD1 (5 bases). Germline V gene data show CDR1 as SGHRS and CDR2 as YFSETQ. There are 15 residues in the CDR3. Trimming removed 3 bases at V and 6 bases at J, with 17 bases between.

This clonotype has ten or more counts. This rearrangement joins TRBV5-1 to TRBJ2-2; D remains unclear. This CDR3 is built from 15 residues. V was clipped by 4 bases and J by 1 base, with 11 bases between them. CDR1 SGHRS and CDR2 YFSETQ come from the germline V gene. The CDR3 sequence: CASSASALNTGELFF. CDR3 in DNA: TGCGCCAGCAGCGCCTCGGCCTTGAACACCGGGGAGCTGTTTTTT.

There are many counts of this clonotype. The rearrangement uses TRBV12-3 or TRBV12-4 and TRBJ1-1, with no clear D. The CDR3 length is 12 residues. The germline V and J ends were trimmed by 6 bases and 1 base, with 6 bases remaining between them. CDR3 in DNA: TGTGCCAGCAGGTTGGGGAACACTGAAGCTTTCTTT. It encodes CASRLGNTEAFF.

CDR3 in amino acids: CSAAKGGIDTQYF. DNA for the CDR3: TGCAGTGCCGCCAAAGGAGGGATAGATACGCAGTATTTT. The J gene is TRBJ2-3, the V gene TRBV20-1; possibly TRBD2 for D (6 bases). Looked up from germline, CDR1 is DFQATT and CDR2 is SNEGSKA (reference sequence). The CDR3 sequence is 13 residues long. The ends were cut back, 6 bases at V and 5 bases at J, with 15 bases in the middle.

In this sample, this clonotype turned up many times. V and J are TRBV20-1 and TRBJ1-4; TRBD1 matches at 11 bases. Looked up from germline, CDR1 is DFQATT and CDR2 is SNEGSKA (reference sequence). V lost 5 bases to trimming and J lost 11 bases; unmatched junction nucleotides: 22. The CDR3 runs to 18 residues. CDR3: CSAALIAGQGELSGKLFF. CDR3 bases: TGCAGTGCTGCCCTTATAGCGGGACAGGGGGAATTGAGCGGGAAACTGTTTTTT.

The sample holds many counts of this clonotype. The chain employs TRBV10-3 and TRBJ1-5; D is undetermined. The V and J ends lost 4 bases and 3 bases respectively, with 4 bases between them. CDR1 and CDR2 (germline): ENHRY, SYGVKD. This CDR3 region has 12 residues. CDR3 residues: CAISAHNQPQHF. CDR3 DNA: TGTGCCATCAGTGCTCACAATCAGCCCCAGCATTTT.

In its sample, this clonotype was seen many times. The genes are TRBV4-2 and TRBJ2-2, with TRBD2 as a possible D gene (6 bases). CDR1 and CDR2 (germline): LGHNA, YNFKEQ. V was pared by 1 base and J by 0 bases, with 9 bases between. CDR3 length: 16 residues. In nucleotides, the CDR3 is TGTGCCAGCAGCCAAGGAGGACTAACGAACACCGGGGAGCTGTTTTTT. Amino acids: CASSQGGLTNTGELFF.

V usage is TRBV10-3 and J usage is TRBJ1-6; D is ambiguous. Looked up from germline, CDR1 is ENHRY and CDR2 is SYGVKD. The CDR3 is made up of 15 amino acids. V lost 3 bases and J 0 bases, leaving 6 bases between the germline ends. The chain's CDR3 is CAISDRSSYNSPLHF. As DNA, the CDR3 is TGTGCCATCAGTGATCGGAGCTCCTATAATTCACCCCTCCACTTT.

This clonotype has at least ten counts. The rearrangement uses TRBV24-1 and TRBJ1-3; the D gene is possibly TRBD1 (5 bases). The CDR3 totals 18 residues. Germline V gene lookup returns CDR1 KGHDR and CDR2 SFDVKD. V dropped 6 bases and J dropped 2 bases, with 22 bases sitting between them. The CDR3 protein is CATSRPGPPLRAGNTIYF. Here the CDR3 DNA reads TGTGCCACCAGTCGGCCGGGACCCCCACTGCGGGCTGGAAACACCATATATTTT.

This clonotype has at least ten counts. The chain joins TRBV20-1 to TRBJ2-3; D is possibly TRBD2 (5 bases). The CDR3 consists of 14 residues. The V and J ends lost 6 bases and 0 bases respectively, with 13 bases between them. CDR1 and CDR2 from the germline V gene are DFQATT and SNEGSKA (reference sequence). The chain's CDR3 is CSAPGPGSTDTQYF. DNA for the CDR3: TGCAGTGCCCCCGGGCCGGGAAGCACAGATACGCAGTATTTT.

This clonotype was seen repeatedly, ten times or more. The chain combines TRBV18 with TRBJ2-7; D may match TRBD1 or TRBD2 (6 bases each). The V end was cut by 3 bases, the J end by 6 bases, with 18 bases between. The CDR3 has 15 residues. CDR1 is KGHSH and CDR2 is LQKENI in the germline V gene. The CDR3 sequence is CASSPGGPPGGEQYV. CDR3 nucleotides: TGTGCCAGCTCACCGGGGGGCCCGCCCGGGGGCGAGCAGTACGTC.

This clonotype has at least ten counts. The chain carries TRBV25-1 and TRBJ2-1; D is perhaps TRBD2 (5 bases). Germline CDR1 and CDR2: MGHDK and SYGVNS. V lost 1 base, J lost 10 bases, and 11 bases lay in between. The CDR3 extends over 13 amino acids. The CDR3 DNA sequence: TGTGCCAGCAGTGAATTGCGGGTGGGAGAGCAGTTCTTC. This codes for CASSELRVGEQFF.

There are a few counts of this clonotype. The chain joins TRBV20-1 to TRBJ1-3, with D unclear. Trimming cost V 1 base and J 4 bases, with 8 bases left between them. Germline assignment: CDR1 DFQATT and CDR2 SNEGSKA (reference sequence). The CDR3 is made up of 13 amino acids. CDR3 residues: CSARVRAGNTIYF. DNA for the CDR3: TGCAGTGCTAGAGTGAGGGCGGGAAACACCATATATTTT.

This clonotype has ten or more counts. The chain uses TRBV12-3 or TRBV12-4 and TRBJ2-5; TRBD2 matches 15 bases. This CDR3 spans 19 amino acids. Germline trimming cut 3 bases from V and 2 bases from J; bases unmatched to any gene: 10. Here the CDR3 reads CASSLGRTGLAGGQETQYF. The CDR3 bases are TGTGCCAGCAGTTTGGGGCGGACGGGACTAGCGGGAGGTCAAGAGACCCAGTACTTC.

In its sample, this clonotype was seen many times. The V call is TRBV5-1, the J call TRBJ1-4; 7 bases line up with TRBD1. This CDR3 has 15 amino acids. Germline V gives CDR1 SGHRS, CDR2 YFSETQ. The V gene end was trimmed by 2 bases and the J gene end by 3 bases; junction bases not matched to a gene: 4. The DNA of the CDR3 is TGCGCCAGCAGCTTTCGGGGACAGTCTAATGAAAAACTGTTTTTT. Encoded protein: CASSFRGQSNEKLFF.

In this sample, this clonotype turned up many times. CDR3 residues: CASSQRTSGNYEQYF. In DNA, the CDR3 is TGTGCCAGCAGCCAAAGGACTAGCGGAAACTACGAGCAGTACTTC. V gene TRBV4-2 combines with J gene TRBJ2-7, with TRBD2 matching over 10 bases. Germline trimming cut 2 bases from V and 3 bases from J; bases unmatched to any gene: 4. Germline CDR1 LGHNA, CDR2 YNFKEQ. The CDR3 has 15 amino acids.

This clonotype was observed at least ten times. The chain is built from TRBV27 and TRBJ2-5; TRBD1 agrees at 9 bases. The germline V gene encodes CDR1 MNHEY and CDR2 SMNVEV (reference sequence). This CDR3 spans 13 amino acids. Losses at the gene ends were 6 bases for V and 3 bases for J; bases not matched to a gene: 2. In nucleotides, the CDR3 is TGTGCCAGCAGAAGACAGGGGGAAGAGACCCAGTACTTC. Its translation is CASRRQGEETQYF.

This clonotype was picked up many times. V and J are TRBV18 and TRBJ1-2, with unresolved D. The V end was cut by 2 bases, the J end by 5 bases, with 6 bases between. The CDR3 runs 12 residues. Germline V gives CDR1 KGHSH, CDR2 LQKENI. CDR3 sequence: CASSPGEYGYTF. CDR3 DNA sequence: TGTGCCAGCTCACCAGGGGAGTATGGCTACACCTTC. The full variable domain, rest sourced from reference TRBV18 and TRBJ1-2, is NAGVMQNPRHLVRRRGQEARLRCSPMKGHSHVYWYRQLPEEGLKFMVYLQKENIIDESGMPKERFSAEFPKEGPSILRIQQVVRGDSAAYFCASSPGEYGYTFGSGTRLTVV.

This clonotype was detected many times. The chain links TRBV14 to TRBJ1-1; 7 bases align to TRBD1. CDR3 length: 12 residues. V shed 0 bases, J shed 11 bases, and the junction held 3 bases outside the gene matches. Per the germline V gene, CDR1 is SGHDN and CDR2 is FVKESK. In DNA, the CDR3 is TGTGCCAGCAGCCAAGAGGGGACAGTTGCTTTCTTT. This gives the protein CASSQEGTVAFF.